This T cell receptor beta chain was obtained from a study of regulatory T cells in long-lasting Graves disease. Turning to the study itself: Persistent Graves' disease denoted over 5 years of antithyroid drugs plus positive TSH receptor antibodies. Study-level points and caveats: Among the persistent patients, 2,741 public clonotypes were shared, more than the roughly 970 shared among new patients. Persistent disease preferred TRBV28, TRBJ1-2 and TRBJ2-5. Persistent Graves' patients had lower TCR diversity than newly diagnosed ones.

This clonotype came up many times. Its antigen is currently unknown. The CDR3 extends over 12 amino acids. Between the trimmed V and J ends, which lost 5 bases and 16 bases, there was a span of 15 bases. Germline values: CDR1 MDHEN, CDR2 SYDVKM. Time point meaning: persistent/refractory GD, antithyroid drugs over 5 years with positive TRAb. PBMC RNA served as the TCR library source. CDR3-region Arm-PCR and iRepertoire HTBI primers produced the TCR beta libraries. TCRdb independently ran MiXCR on the multiplex PCR reads; one entry per CDR3 protein. Of about 470,000 distinct CDR3 sequences in the sample, less than 25% were seen once.

This clonotype was sampled from a female donor with Graves disease. V and J are TRBV28 and TRBJ1-6, with D possibly matching TRBD1 (6 bases). The input for sequencing was peripheral blood mononuclear cells (PBMCs), taken when the disease was refractory, from a patient treated with antithyroid drugs. The CDR3 DNA sequence: TGTGCCAGCAGTGTCTCGGGACAATCTCTCCACTTT. It codes for CASSVSGQSLHF.